The present TCR beta chain was sequenced within a study of somatic mutations in cytotoxic T cells in rheumatoid arthritis. On the study more broadly: A subset of V beta antibody-stained T-cell populations was isolated by flow sorting, reaching nearly 100% purity, and this subset included V beta1+ cells that went on to TCRB sequencing.

Libraries were prepared by immunoSEQ multiplex PCR; TCRdb keeps only in-frame clonotypes and omits some of them. The sample yields 20,000 or so clones, approximately 81% seen once. Losses at the gene ends were 2 bases for V and 4 bases for J; bases not matched to a gene: 4. Germline V gene data show CDR1 as MGHRA and CDR2 as YSYEKL. This CDR3 is built from 14 residues. V and J are TRBV4-1 and TRBJ2-5; TRBD2 aligns across 7 bases. The clonotype was recovered from a woman in her thirties or forties with rheumatoid arthritis. The sample was CD8+ T cells sorted from blood. The CDR3 DNA is TGCGCCAGCAGCCAACTGGGGGAGGGAGAGACCCAGTACTTC. It codes for CASSQLGEGETQYF.